This TCR beta chain was profiled in a study of CD8 T cells in Susac syndrome (dated by TCRdb to about 2019). With respect to the entire study: Repertoire sequencing was used to test whether CD8+ T cell activation and differentiation in Susac syndrome was antigen driven. CD8+ T cell repertoire clonality was compared between fewer than 13 healthy donors, approximately 14 Susac syndrome patients and around 16 multiple sclerosis patients. What the work shows at the level of the full study, not this receptor alone: The study acknowledged that relatively few individuals were included in the TCR sequencing and HLA analysis.

RNA was extracted with the RNeasy kit and about 0.5 to 1 ug was reverse transcribed using random hexamers. The immunoSEQ multiplex PCR assay, which covers 54 Vbeta and 13 Jbeta segments, was used to amplify TCR beta CDR3 regions. Bias from PCR amplification was corrected by using a synthetic template baseline for primer optimization and for computational correction. The study's own analysis went as follows. Only productive sequences were kept, with reads annotated to V, D and J genes according to IMGT and analyzed in immunoSEQ Analyzer. Clonality was calculated as one minus the Shannon entropy normalized by log2 of the number of productive unique sequences. For each patient and control, public and private clones were evaluated within the 100 most prevalent clones. Susac-specific clones were defined as absent from healthy and MS cohorts, over a thousand published viral clones and other ImmuneACCESS disease sequences. TCRdb took the public reads, trimmed them with fastp at Q25, ran MiXCR for clone calling and kept in-frame beta chains. Rows with one shared CDR3 protein collapse into an entry with the most common genes and DNA. TCRdb assigned the V and J calls; the authors' analysis was not used. Across this sample there are hundreds of thousands of distinct CDR3 sequences, with about 88% seen only once. About 0.17% of the sample rests with the top ten.

Peripheral blood CD8+ and CD4+ T cells from healthy donors, Susac syndrome patients and multiple sclerosis patients were profiled using high-throughput TCR beta sequencing. The multiple sclerosis controls were treatment-naive patients who had stable or active relapsing-remitting disease and met the revised McDonald criteria. Bulk CD8+ and CD4+ T cells were purified magnetically by negative isolation, whereas CD8+ TEMRA cells were enriched by FACS. Blood was drawn into EDTA tubes, processed within 24 hours, and PBMCs were isolated by density gradient centrifugation. PBMCs intended for TCR sequencing were frozen in liquid nitrogen and were later thawed in a 37 degrees C water bath. The sorted or isolated CD4+, CD8+ and CD8+ TEMRA cells had a purity of 90% or higher. Deletion took 6 bases off V and 2 bases off J, with a span of 23 bases between the germline ends. In the germline V gene (reference sequence), CDR1 corresponds to DFQATT and CDR2 to SNEGSKA. The CDR3 sequence holds 17 residues, the cysteine and phenylalanine included. Only the CDR3 DNA is retained, 51 bases long and in frame from the first base.

On this clonotype itself: It has no known antigen specificity. No much larger clone is present one base from it, and per-base qualities are unavailable.

The source is a human donor with multiple sclerosis. The chain links TRBV20-1 with TRBJ2-1; the D gene cannot be named for sure. Sequenced input: CD8+ T cells from PBMCs. The CDR3 region has the sequence CSARTRKGLVAYNEQFF. The base sequence is TGCAGTGCCAGAACTCGTAAAGGGCTGGTCGCCTACAATGAGCAGTTCTTC.